This is a list of T cell receptor beta chains from one sample in a study of blood T cell repertoires in COVID-19. The table came from immunoSEQ multiplex PCR; TCRdb's copy has only in-frame clones and leaves some out. The sample has tens of thousands of clones; approximately 78% are singletons. The source material was peripheral blood. The receptor source for this set is a human donor in a cohort sampled during active COVID-19. CDR3s include the opening cysteine and the closing phenylalanine or tryptophan. Fields, in order: V gene, clone size, D gene, J gene, CDR3 DNA, CDR3 protein. The D gene is left open where the match is weak. Not all rows give a size; the values are once, few, many and, for expanded clones, a class.

TRBV11-2	NA	TRBD1	TRBJ2-7	TGTGCCAGCAGCTTAGACGGGACAGGGGGTTACGAGCAGTACTTC	CASSLDGTGGYEQYF
TRBV19	few	NA	TRBJ1-5	TGTGCCAGTAGTATGGGGGGGCGCAACCAGCCCCAGCATTTT	CASSMGGRNQPQHF
TRBV5-1	NA	NA	TRBJ1-4	TGCGCCAGCAGCAGTGGGGCCGTCACTAATGAAAAACTGTTTTTT	CASSSGAVTNEKLFF
TRBV2	NA	TRBD2	TRBJ2-1	TGTGCCAGCAGGTCTAGCGGGGTCGGTGAGCAGTTCTTC	CASRSSGVGEQFF
TRBV7-8	NA	NA	TRBJ2-2	TGTGCCAGCAGCTTAGCGACATTGAACACCGGGGAGCTGTTTTTT	CASSLATLNTGELFF
TRBV10-3	once	TRBD1	TRBJ2-7	TGTGCCATCAGAAGACAGGGATCTCGCCACGAGCAGTACTTC	CAIRRQGSRHEQYF
TRBV11-2	NA	TRBD2	TRBJ2-3	TGTGCCAGCAGCTTAGGGACTAGCGGCCATACGCAGTATTTT	CASSLGTSGHTQYF
TRBV5-1	NA	TRBD2	TRBJ2-2	TGCGCCAGCAGCGGGACTAGCGGGGGCCTCGCGAACACCGGGGAGCTGTTTTTT	CASSGTSGGLANTGELFF
TRBV18	NA	TRBD2	TRBJ2-1	TGTGCCAGCTCACCATGGACTAGCGGGGTCGATGAGCAGTTCTTC	CASSPWTSGVDEQFF
TRBV18	NA	NA	TRBJ2-2	TGTGCCAGCTCACCCCTCCGTGCGTCGAACACCGGGGAGCTGTTTTTT	CASSPLRASNTGELFF
TRBV15	NA	TRBD2	TRBJ2-2	TGTGCCACCAGGACGAGCGGACTAGCCGCCGGGGAGCTGTTTTTT	CATRTSGLAAGELFF
TRBV7-6	few	NA	TRBJ2-1	TGTGCCACCTTCCGTCGCCAGACTTTCCCCTACAATGAGCAGTTCTTC	CATFRRQTFPYNEQFF
TRBV12-3/TRBV12-4	NA	NA	TRBJ1-2	TGTGCCAGCAGTTTACACGGGTATGGCTACACCTTC	CASSLHGYGYTF
TRBV7-9	NA	TRBD2	TRBJ2-3	TGTGCCAGCAGCCCCCGGACTAGCGGCACAGATACGCAGTATTTT	CASSPRTSGTDTQYF
TRBV5-1	NA	TRBD1	TRBJ1-1	TGCGCCAGCAGCTCCGGGACAGGGAACACTGAAGCTTTCTTT	CASSSGTGNTEAFF
TRBV15	NA	TRBD1	TRBJ1-4	TGTGCCACCAGCGGACAGGGCCTGCGGACTAATGAAAAACTGTTTTTT	CATSGQGLRTNEKLFF
TRBV7-9	NA	TRBD1	TRBJ2-5	TGTGCCAGCAGCTTAGGAACAGGGGGTAGGGAGACCCAGTACTTC	CASSLGTGGRETQYF
TRBV7-3	NA	TRBD2	TRBJ2-3	TGTGCCAGCAGCTCCGGGACTAGCGGGGGCACAGATACGCAGTATTTT	CASSSGTSGGTDTQYF
TRBV5-1	NA	NA	TRBJ2-7	TGCGCCAGCAGCTTCGACAATTCCTACGAGCAGTACTTC	CASSFDNSYEQYF
TRBV7-8	NA	NA	TRBJ1-1	TGTGCCAGCAGCCCCGAACCAGGGGAAGCTTTCTTT	CASSPEPGEAFF
TRBV5-1	NA	TRBD1	TRBJ1-4	TGCGCCAGCAGCTTGGGATGCTCGGACAGGGTTAATGAAAAACTGTTTTTT	CASSLGCSDRVNEKLFF
TRBV2	NA	TRBD1	TRBJ1-2	TGTGCCAGCAGTGTGGGACAGGGCGCTGGCTACACCTTC	CASSVGQGAGYTF
TRBV30	NA	NA	TRBJ1-4	TGTGCCTGGAGCGGGGTTTCGAAGGAAAAACTGTTTTTT	CAWSGVSKEKLFF
TRBV7-9	NA	NA	TRBJ2-3	TGTGCCAGCAGCTTACCCCTCCTACTAAATACGCAGTATTTT	CASSLPLLLNTQYF
TRBV11-3	NA	TRBD2	TRBJ2-3	TGTGCCAGCAGCCCCACCTTTACTAGCGGGGGTGCGGATACGCAGTATTTT	CASSPTFTSGGADTQYF
TRBV24-1	NA	NA	TRBJ2-2	TGTGCCACCAGTGATTCTGGACAGATCACCGGGGAGCTGTTTTTT	CATSDSGQITGELFF
TRBV11-2	NA	TRBD1	TRBJ2-1	TGTGCCAGCAGCTTCGGGACAGGGACGGATGAGCAGTTCTTC	CASSFGTGTDEQFF
TRBV2	NA	NA	TRBJ2-3	TGTGCCAGCAGTGAGGACAGATCCACAGATACGCAGTATTTT	CASSEDRSTDTQYF
TRBV18	once	NA	TRBJ1-2	TGTGCCAGCTCACCCCTCCGAGGAGGGCCTCTAAACTATGGCTACACCTTC	CASSPLRGGPLNYGYTF
TRBV19	NA	NA	TRBJ1-1	TGTGCCAGTAGCCGGACAGCGAACACTGAAGCTTTCTTT	CASSRTANTEAFF
TRBV6-1	NA	NA	TRBJ2-4	TGTGCCAGCAGTGAAAGCTGGAACATTCAGTACTTC	CASSESWNIQYF
TRBV11-2	NA	NA	TRBJ1-4	TGTGCCAGCACCTTGGGGGGTTGGGAAAAACTGTTTTTT	CASTLGGWEKLFF
TRBV11-2	NA	NA	TRBJ2-3	TGTGCCAGCAGCTTAGCGGGGACTAGCACAGATACGCAGTATTTT	CASSLAGTSTDTQYF
TRBV7-8	once	TRBD1	TRBJ1-2	TGTGCCAGCAGCTTGGACGACAGGGCGGGGGGCTACACCTTC	CASSLDDRAGGYTF
TRBV11-2	NA	TRBD2	TRBJ2-1	TGTGCCAGCAGCTTATTCCAGCGGGGCAACAATGAGCAGTTCTTC	CASSLFQRGNNEQFF
TRBV18	NA	NA	TRBJ1-1	TGTGCCAGCTCACCAGGAGGGGAGTCCGCTGAAGCTTTCTTT	CASSPGGESAEAFF
TRBV5-1	NA	NA	TRBJ2-1	TGCGCCAGCAGCTTGGTCGGGAGCAATGAGCAGTTCTTC	CASSLVGSNEQFF
TRBV4-2	NA	TRBD1	TRBJ1-5	TGTGCCAGCAGCCAAGGGGACAGGGGAGAACAGCCCCAGCATTTT	CASSQGDRGEQPQHF
TRBV6-6	NA	NA	TRBJ2-7	TGTGCCAGCAGTTACCTGCGACGGGCCTACGAGCAGTACTTC	CASSYLRRAYEQYF
TRBV6-2/TRBV6-3	NA	TRBD1	TRBJ2-1	TGTGCCAGCAGCTGGGCCACCCGGGACAGGGGCAATGAGCAGTTCTTC	CASSWATRDRGNEQFF
TRBV5-6	NA	NA	TRBJ2-7	TGTGCCAGCAGCTTGGTGGCGGGGCAGCAGTACTTC	CASSLVAGQQYF
TRBV19	NA	NA	TRBJ1-5	TGTGCCAGTAGCCGACATCGTCAGCCCCAGCATTTT	CASSRHRQPQHF